This T cell receptor (beta chain) stems from a study of shared clonotypes between healthy human individuals. CD8 cells classed as naive were CD45RO-negative and positively selected for CCR7, excluding terminally differentiated effector memory CD45RA+ cells. With V trimmed by 4 bases and J by 3 bases, 7 bases remained unmatched. The germline CDR1 and CDR2 sequences are SGHRS and YFSETQ. The CDR3 runs to 14 residues. Template for every sorted-subset replicate PCR totaled roughly 210 ng DNA, approximately 30,000 T cell genomes. Per the study methods: Owing to the provision of junction-only sequences devoid of quality scores by immunoSEQ, filtering differed. The assay was immunoSEQ multiplex PCR, and TCRdb's table has in-frame clones only and misses some. The V and J calls and the clone size are those of that table, but D and trimming were determined from the DNA. The sample contains about 2.1 million clones, 85% to 95% of which appear only once.

The source is a man aged 18 to 29 in good health. Some clones in this sample may be carry-over from other donors' samples. Sequenced material: naive CD8+ T cells from PBMCs. The rearrangement links TRBV5-1 to TRBJ2-7, with 7 bases that match TRBD1. The CDR3 nucleotides are TGCGCCAGCAGCCCGGGGACAGACTACTACGAGCAGTACTTC. Protein product: CASSPGTDYYEQYF.